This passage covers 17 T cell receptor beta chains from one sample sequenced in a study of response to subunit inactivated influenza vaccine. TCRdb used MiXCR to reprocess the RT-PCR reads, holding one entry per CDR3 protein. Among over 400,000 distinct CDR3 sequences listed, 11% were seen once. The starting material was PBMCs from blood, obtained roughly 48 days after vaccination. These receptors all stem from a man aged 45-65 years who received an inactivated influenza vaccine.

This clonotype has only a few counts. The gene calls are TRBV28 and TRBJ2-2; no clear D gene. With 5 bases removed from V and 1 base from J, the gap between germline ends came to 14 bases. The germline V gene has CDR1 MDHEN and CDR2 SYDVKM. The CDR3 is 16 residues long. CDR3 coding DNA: TGTGCCAGCAGTCCCCCCCGGTGGTTGAACACCGGGGAGCTGTTTTTT. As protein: CASSPPRWLNTGELFF.

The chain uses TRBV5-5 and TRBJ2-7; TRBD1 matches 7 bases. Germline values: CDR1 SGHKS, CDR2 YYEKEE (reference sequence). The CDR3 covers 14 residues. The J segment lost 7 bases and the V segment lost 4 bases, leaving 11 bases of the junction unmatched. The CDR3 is CASSLWTGTREQYF. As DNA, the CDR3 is TGTGCCAGCAGCCTATGGACAGGCACGAGAGAGCAGTACTTC.

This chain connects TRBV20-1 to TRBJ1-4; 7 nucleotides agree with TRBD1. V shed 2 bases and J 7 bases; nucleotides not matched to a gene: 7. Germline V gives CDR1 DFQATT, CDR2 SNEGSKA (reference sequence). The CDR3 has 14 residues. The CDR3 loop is CSARRPGQLEKLFF. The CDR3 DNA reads TGCAGTGCTAGAAGGCCGGGACAGCTTGAAAAACTGTTTTTT.

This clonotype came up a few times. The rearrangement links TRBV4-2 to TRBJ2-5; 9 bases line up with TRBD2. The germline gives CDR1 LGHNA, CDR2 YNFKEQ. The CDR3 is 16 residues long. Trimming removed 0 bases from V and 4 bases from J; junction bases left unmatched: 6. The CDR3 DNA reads TGTGCCAGCAGCCAAGAATGGCGGGGGGGCATAGAGACCCAGTACTTC. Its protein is CASSQEWRGGIETQYF.

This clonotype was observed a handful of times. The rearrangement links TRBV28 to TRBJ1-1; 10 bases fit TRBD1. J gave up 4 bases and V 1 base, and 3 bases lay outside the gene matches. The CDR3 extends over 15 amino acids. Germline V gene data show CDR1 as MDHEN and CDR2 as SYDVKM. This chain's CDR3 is CASSLSGTGATEAFF. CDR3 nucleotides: TGTGCCAGCAGTTTATCCGGGACAGGGGCCACTGAAGCTTTCTTT.

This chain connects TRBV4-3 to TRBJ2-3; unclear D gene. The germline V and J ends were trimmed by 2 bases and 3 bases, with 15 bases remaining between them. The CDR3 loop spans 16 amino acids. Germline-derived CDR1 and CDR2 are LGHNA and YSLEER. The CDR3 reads CASSQYDIGLTDTQYF. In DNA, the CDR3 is TGCGCCAGCAGCCAATATGACATAGGGTTAACAGATACGCAGTATTTT.

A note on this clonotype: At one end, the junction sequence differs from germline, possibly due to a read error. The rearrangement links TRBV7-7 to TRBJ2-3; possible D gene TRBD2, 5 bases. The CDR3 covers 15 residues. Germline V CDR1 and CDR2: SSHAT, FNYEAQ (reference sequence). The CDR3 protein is CASSLAGGDFDTQYF. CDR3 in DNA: TGTGCTAGCAGCTTAGCAGGAGGTGATTTCGATACGCAGTATTTT.

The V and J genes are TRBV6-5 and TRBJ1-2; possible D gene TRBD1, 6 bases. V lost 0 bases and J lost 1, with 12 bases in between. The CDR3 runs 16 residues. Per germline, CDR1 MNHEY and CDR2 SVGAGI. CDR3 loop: CASSYSFGGVNYGYTF. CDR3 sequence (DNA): TGTGCCAGCAGTTACTCTTTCGGGGGCGTTAACTATGGCTACACCTTC.

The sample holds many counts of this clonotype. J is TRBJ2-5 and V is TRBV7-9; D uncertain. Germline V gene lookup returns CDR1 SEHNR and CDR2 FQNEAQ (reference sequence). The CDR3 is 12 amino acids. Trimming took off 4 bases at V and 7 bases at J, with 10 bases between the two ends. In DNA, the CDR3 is TGTGCCAGCAGCTCTGCAACTGGGACCCAGTACTTC. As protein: CASSSATGTQYF.

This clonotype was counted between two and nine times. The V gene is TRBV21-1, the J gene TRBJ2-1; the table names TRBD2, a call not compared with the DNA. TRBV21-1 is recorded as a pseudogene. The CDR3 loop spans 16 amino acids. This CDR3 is CASSNFSGSKGNEQFF. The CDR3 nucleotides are TGTGCCAGCAGCAATTTTAGCGGGAGTAAGGGGAATGAGCAGTTCTTC.

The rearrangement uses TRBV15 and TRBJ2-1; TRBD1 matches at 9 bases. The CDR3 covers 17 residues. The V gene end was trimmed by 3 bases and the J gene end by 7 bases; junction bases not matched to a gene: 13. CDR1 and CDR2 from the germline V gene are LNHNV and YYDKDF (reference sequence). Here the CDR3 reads CATSSRVTGGALNEQFF. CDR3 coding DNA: TGTGCCACCAGCAGTAGAGTAACAGGGGGCGCTTTAAATGAGCAGTTCTTC.

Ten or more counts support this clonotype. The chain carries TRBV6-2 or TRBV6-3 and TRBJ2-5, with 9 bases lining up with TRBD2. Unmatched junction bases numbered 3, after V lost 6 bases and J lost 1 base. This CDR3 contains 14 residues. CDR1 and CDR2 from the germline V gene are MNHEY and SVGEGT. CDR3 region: CASSRGGAQETQYF. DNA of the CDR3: TGTGCCAGCAGCCGCGGGGGGGCCCAAGAGACCCAGTACTTC.

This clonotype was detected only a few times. The CDR3 DNA follows: TGTGCCAGCAGTCCTGGGACTAGCGGGAGGGCCAGCGAGCAGTACTTC. Translated, it gives CASSPGTSGRASEQYF. The chain uses TRBV7-3 and TRBJ2-7; 16 bases map to TRBD2. The CDR3 loop spans 16 amino acids. Germline V gives CDR1 SGHTA, CDR2 FQGTGA. J lost 6 bases, V lost 6 bases, and 8 bases had no gene match.

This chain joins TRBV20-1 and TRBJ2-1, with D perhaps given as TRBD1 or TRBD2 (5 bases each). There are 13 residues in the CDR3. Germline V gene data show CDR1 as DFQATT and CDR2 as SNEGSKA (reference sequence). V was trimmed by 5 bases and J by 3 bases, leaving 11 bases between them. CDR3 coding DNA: TGCAGTGCTCTAAGGGACCTCTACAATGAGCAGTTCTTC. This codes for CSALRDLYNEQFF.

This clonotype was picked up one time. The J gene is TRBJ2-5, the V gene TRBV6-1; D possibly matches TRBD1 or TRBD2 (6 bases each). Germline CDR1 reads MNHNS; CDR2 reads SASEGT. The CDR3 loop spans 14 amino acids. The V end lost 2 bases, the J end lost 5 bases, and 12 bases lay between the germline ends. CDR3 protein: CASSERGVGETQYF. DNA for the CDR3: TGTGCCAGCAGTGAAAGGGGGGTCGGGGAGACCCAGTACTTC.

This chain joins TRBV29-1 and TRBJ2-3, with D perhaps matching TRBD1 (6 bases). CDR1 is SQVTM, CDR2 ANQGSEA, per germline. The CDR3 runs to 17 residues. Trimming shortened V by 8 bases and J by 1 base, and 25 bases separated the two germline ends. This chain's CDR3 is CSSRLTGQRPGTDTQYF. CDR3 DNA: TGCAGCTCGCGACTCACAGGACAGCGCCCGGGCACAGATACGCAGTATTTT.

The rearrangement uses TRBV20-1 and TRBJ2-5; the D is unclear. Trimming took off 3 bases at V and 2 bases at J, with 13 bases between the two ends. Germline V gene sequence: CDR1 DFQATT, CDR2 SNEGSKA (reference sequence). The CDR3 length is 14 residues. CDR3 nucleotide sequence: TGCAGTGCTAGCGGATTTAGGGCACAAGAGACCCAGTACTTC. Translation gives CSASGFRAQETQYF.